This T cell receptor (beta chain) was captured by sequencing in a study of T cell repertoires in cytomegalovirus infection. Study background: Alongside well-studied HLA-B-restricted CMV epitopes, recently identified HLA-C-restricted CMV epitopes were also used.

MiXCR was run by TCRdb on the reads, yielding one entry per CDR3 protein. The table lists 750,000 to 900,000 distinct CDR3 sequences, 25% to 35% of them singletons. Per the germline V gene, CDR1 is MNHNS and CDR2 is SASEGT. V was clipped by 1 base and J by 4 bases, with 16 bases between them. This CDR3 spans 17 amino acids. Findings and caveats of the study: Dominating the ex vivo response were HLA-C-restricted CMV-specific TCR beta clonotypes. The study identified carriers of CMV plus the relevant HLA from cumulative public TCR beta family frequency.

As for this clonotype: Its antigen is still unknown.

This TCR was recovered from a human donor in good health (CMV status not recorded). Some clones in this sample may be carry-over from other donors' samples. The rearrangement joins TRBV6-1 to TRBJ2-2, with unresolved D. Specimen: cultured CD8+ T cells from PBMCs, collected from culture after CMV antigen stimulation. The CDR3 DNA is TGTGCCAGCAGTGAAGAGTACGGTCTGGGTATCACCGGGGAGCTGTTTTTT. The encoded protein is CASSEEYGLGITGELFF.